These T cell receptor beta chains were read from a single sample in a study of shared clonotypes between healthy human individuals. Data came from immunoSEQ multiplex PCR; TCRdb stores just in-frame clones and leaves some out. The sample yields more than 2 million clones, about 94% seen once. The sequencing sample was made of naive CD8+ T cells from PBMCs. The receptors here all came from a man younger than 35 in good health. Some clones in this sample may be carry-over from other donors' samples. CDR3s include the opening cysteine and the closing phenylalanine or tryptophan. A D gene is named only where the DNA matches it firmly. Some rows mark clone size as missing; the rest say once, few, many or name a class of expanded clone.

>TRBV7-9|NA|TRBJ2-7|NA|14
TGTGCCAGCAGCCCGGACGGGAACTCCTACGAGCAGTACTTC
CASSPDGNSYEQYF
>TRBV28|NA|TRBJ2-3|NA|15
TGTGCCAGCAGTTTAACGGCCATCAGCACAGATACGCAGTATTTT
CASSLTAISTDTQYF
>TRBV25-1|NA|TRBJ2-5|once|16
TGTGCCAGCAGTGAATATCGGGGAAATGACCAAGAGACCCAGTACTTC
CASSEYRGNDQETQYF
>TRBV29-1|NA|TRBJ2-7|NA|12
TGCAGCGTTGAAGATCTTTTCTACGAGCAGTACTTC
CSVEDLFYEQYF
>TRBV9|NA|TRBJ2-2|NA|14
TGTGCCAGCAGCCCGAATTTATTGGCCGGGGAGCTGTTTTTT
CASSPNLLAGELFF
>TRBV30|NA|TRBJ2-7|NA|13
TGTGCCTGGAATAGGGACAACTCCTACGAGCAGTACTTC
CAWNRDNSYEQYF
>TRBV6-6|TRBD1|TRBJ2-7|once|14
TGTGCCAGCAGACCCTTCCGGGACAGCTACGAGCAGTACTTC
CASRPFRDSYEQYF
>TRBV7-9|NA|TRBJ2-7|once|13
TGTGCCAGCAGTCCCAGGAGCTCCTACGAGCAGTACTTC
CASSPRSSYEQYF
>TRBV15|NA|TRBJ1-5|NA|14
TGTGCCACCAGCAGAGATAACAGCAATCAGCCCCAGCATTTT
CATSRDNSNQPQHF
>TRBV4-1|NA|TRBJ2-7|NA|13
TGCGCCAGCAGCCAAAAAACAGGGTACGAGCAGTACTTC
CASSQKTGYEQYF
>TRBV19|NA|TRBJ1-1|NA|13
TGTGCCAGTGGCTGGATCTCGAACACTGAAGCTTTCTTT
CASGWISNTEAFF
>TRBV5-6|NA|TRBJ2-2|NA|16
TGTGCCAGCAGCTCCCCCAGGGGGGGGGTATCCGGGGAGCTGTTTTTT
CASSSPRGGVSGELFF
>TRBV10-1|TRBD1|TRBJ2-7|NA|13
TGCGCCAGCAGTGAGAGAGACAGGGGTGTGCAGTACTTC
CASSERDRGVQYF
>TRBV5-4|TRBD2|TRBJ2-7|NA|16
TGTGCCAGCAGCTTGGAACCGGGACTAGCGGCCTACGAGCAGTACTTC
CASSLEPGLAAYEQYF
>TRBV7-6|NA|TRBJ2-7|NA|14
TGTGCCAGCAGCTTAAGTCTAGACGGCTACGAGCAGTACTTC
CASSLSLDGYEQYF
>TRBV7-2|TRBD1|TRBJ2-7|NA|14
TGTGCCAGCAGCTTACGACAGGGGGCCTACGAGCAGTACTTC
CASSLRQGAYEQYF
>TRBV28|TRBD1|TRBJ2-1|NA|15
TGTGCCAGCAGCCCTCCCCCGGGACAGATCAATGAGCAGTTCTTC
CASSPPPGQINEQFF
>TRBV7-2|NA|TRBJ1-1|NA|11
TGTGGAACGGTACAGGGCACTGAAGCTTTCTTT
CGTVQGTEAFF
>TRBV11-2|NA|TRBJ2-3|NA|14
TGTGCCAGCAGCCCCAGCGGAAGCACAGATACGCAGTATTTT
CASSPSGSTDTQYF
>TRBV15|TRBD2|TRBJ2-1|NA|16
TGTGCCACCAGCAGAGCAAGTAGCGGGCCGTACAATGAGCAGTTCTTC
CATSRASSGPYNEQFF
>TRBV5-1|NA|TRBJ1-4|NA|14
TGCGCCAGCAGCTTTCGAGGCGGCCTGGAAAAACTGTTTTTT
CASSFRGGLEKLFF
>TRBV5-1|TRBD1|TRBJ2-7|NA|13
TGCGCCAGCAGCCTGGGACAGAGCAACGAGCAGTACTTC
CASSLGQSNEQYF
>TRBV4-3|NA|TRBJ2-7|NA|15
TGCGCCAGCAGCCCTCGTAGAAGCCTGAGATACGAGCAGTACTTC
CASSPRRSLRYEQYF
>TRBV7-9|NA|TRBJ2-2|once|13
TGTGCCAGCAGCTCCCACGGGACCGGGGAGCTGTTTTTT
CASSSHGTGELFF
>TRBV4-3|NA|TRBJ2-7|NA|14
TGCGCCAGCAACCTAGCGTTGGGAGTGGACGAGCAGTACTTC
CASNLALGVDEQYF
>TRBV7-7|NA|TRBJ2-1|NA|13
TGTGCCAGCAGCTTACGGGGAGACAATGAGCAGTTCTTC
CASSLRGDNEQFF
>TRBV5-6|NA|TRBJ2-3|NA|16
TGTGCCAGCAGCTTTATGTGGGAAACAAGCACAGATACGCAGTATTTT
CASSFMWETSTDTQYF
>TRBV28|NA|TRBJ1-2|NA|18
TGTGCCAGCAGTACCCGGTTTGGAGATAGAAGGGTTAACTATGGCTACACCTTC
CASSTRFGDRRVNYGYTF
>TRBV29-1|TRBD1|TRBJ1-2|NA|15
TGCAGCGCCCCGATATCACCGGGACAGGGCCAGGGCTACACCTTC
CSAPISPGQGQGYTF
>TRBV7-2|NA|TRBJ2-1|NA|14
TGTGCCAGCAGCGAAGGTGGGGGCTACAATGAGCAGTTCTTC
CASSEGGGYNEQFF
>TRBV30|NA|TRBJ1-1|NA|13
TGTGCCTGGAATCGGGGTGAGAACACTGAAGCTTTCTTT
CAWNRGENTEAFF
>TRBV4-1|NA|TRBJ2-1|NA|18
TGCGCCAGCAGCCCCCATCCCCTTGCGGGAAGGACAAACAATGAGCAGTTCTTC
CASSPHPLAGRTNNEQFF
>TRBV29-1|TRBD1|TRBJ1-4|NA|14
TGCAGCGCCGGGACAGTTGCAACTAATGAAAAACTGTTTTTT
CSAGTVATNEKLFF
>TRBV7-2|TRBD1|TRBJ1-6|NA|15
TGTGCCAGCAGCTACGACAGGGGAGGCAATTCACCCCTCCACTTT
CASSYDRGGNSPLHF
>TRBV9|TRBD1|TRBJ2-5|NA|17
TGTGCCAGCAGCGTAACCGGGACAGGCCCTTACCAAGAGACCCAGTACTTC
CASSVTGTGPYQETQYF
>TRBV28|NA|TRBJ2-7|NA|15
TGTGCCAGCAGCCGGGGGGAGACAGGGCACTACGAGCAGTACTTC
CASSRGETGHYEQYF
>TRBV11-3|NA|TRBJ2-3|NA|14
TGTGCCAGCAGCCCAACTGGACAAGTAGATACGCAGTATTTT
CASSPTGQVDTQYF
>TRBV28|NA|TRBJ1-3|NA|19
TGTGCCAGCAGACAAATACTCTTCCTCGGGGATCCCTCTGGAAACACCATATATTTT
CASRQILFLGDPSGNTIYF
>TRBV4-3|NA|TRBJ2-1|NA|14
TGCGCCAGCAGCCAAACCTTGACGGGCAATGAGCAGTTCTTC
CASSQTLTGNEQFF
>TRBV7-9|TRBD1|TRBJ1-1|NA|14
TGTGCCAGCAGCCCTACGACAGGGAAGACTGAAGCTTTCTTT
CASSPTTGKTEAFF
>TRBV29-1|NA|TRBJ2-2|NA|14
TGCAGCGCCGCACCAACAGGGAACACCGGGGAGCTGTTTTTT
CSAAPTGNTGELFF
>TRBV19|NA|TRBJ2-1|NA|13
TGTGCCAGTAGTATTTTCCGGTACAATGAGCAGTTCTTC
CASSIFRYNEQFF
>TRBV9|NA|TRBJ2-6|NA|21
TGTGCCAGCAGTGAAAAGGCAACCGGGGAGGACAGACACTCTGGGGCCAACGTCCTGACTTTC
CASSEKATGEDRHSGANVLTF
>TRBV7-6|TRBD2|TRBJ2-5|NA|13
TGTGCCAGCAGCTTAGGCAGGGAGGGGCCCCAGTACTTC
CASSLGREGPQYF
>TRBV28|NA|TRBJ2-3|NA|17
TGTGCCAGCAGTCCCCCCAGGCGGGCCAACGGCACAGATACGCAGTATTTT
CASSPPRRANGTDTQYF
>TRBV27|NA|TRBJ1-5|NA|14
TGTGCCAGCAGTTGGGGGGGGCTTAATCAGCCCCAGCATTTT
CASSWGGLNQPQHF